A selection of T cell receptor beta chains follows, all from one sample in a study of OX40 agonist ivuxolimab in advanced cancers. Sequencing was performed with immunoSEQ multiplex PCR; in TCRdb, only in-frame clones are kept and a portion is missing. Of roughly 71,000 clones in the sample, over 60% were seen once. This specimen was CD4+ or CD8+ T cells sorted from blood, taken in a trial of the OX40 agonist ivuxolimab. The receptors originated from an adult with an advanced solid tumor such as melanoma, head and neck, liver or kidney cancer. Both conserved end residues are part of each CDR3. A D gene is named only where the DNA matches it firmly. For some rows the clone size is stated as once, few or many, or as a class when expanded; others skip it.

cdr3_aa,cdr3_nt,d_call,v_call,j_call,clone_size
CASRRGWTSTDTQYF,TGTGCCAGCAGGCGCGGGTGGACTAGCACAGATACGCAGTATTTT,NA,TRBV13,TRBJ2-3,NA
CASSPKTSGVYNEQFF,TGTGCCAGTAGTCCGAAGACTAGCGGGGTCTACAATGAGCAGTTCTTC,TRBD2,TRBV19,TRBJ2-1,NA
CASSEQENYGYTF,TGTGCCAGCAGCGAACAGGAAAACTATGGCTACACCTTC,NA,TRBV14,TRBJ1-2,few
CASSLLPGAGGQDTEAFF,TGTGCCAGCAGCCTACTACCGGGGGCAGGGGGCCAGGATACTGAAGCTTTCTTT,TRBD1,TRBV7-8,TRBJ1-1,NA
CASNHRVNNSPLHF,TGTGCCAGTAACCACAGAGTGAATAATTCACCCCTCCACTTT,NA,TRBV19,TRBJ1-6,NA
CASRRTGASAEQYF,TGTGCCAGCAGAAGGACAGGGGCGTCCGCCGAGCAGTACTTC,TRBD1,TRBV6-6,TRBJ2-7,NA
CASSVGLAGMTDTQYF,TGTGCCAGCAGCGTGGGACTAGCGGGAATGACAGATACGCAGTATTTT,TRBD2,TRBV9,TRBJ2-3,once
CASSESKGAGYTF,TGCGCCAGCAGTGAGTCGAAAGGGGCTGGCTACACCTTC,NA,TRBV10-1,TRBJ1-2,NA
CSARGPKSQHF,TGCAGTGCTAGAGGACCAAAGTCCCAGCATTTT,NA,TRBV20-1,TRBJ1-5,NA
CASSLAGTGELFF,TGTGCCAGCAGCTTGGCTGGAACCGGGGAGCTGTTTTTT,NA,TRBV5-4,TRBJ2-2,NA
CASSSGTVNYGYTF,TGTGCCAGCAGCTCCGGGACAGTTAACTATGGCTACACCTTC,TRBD1,TRBV9,TRBJ1-2,NA
CASSYRESSYEQYF,TGTGCCAGCAGTTACCGGGAGAGCTCCTACGAGCAGTACTTC,NA,TRBV13,TRBJ2-7,NA
CASSRTSNEQFF,TGTGCCAGCAGCCGCACGAGCAATGAGCAGTTCTTC,NA,TRBV11-3,TRBJ2-1,few
CASSEEEGTKAFF,TGTGCCAGCAGTGAAGAAGAGGGTACAAAAGCTTTCTTT,NA,TRBV6-1,TRBJ1-1,NA
CASSESWTKNEQFF,TGCGCCAGCAGTGAGAGTTGGACAAAGAATGAGCAGTTCTTC,NA,TRBV10-1,TRBJ2-1,NA
CASSSSLQGTTGNTIYF,TGTGCCAGCAGTTCCTCTCTACAGGGAACCACTGGAAACACCATATATTTT,NA,TRBV2,TRBJ1-3,NA